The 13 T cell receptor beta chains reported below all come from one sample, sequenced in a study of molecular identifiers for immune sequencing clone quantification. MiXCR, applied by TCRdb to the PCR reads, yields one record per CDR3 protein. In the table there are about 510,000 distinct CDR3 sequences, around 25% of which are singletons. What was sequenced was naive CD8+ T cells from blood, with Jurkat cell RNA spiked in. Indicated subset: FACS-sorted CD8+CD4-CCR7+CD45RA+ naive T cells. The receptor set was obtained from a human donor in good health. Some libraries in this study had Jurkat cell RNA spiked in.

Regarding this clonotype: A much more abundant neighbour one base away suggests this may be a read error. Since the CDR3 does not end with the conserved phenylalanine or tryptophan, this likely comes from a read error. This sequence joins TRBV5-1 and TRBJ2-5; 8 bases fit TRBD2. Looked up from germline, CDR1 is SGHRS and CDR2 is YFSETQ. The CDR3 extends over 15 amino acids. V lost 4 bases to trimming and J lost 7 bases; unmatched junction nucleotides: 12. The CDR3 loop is CASSVPGTRDGTQYS. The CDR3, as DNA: TGCGCCAGCAGCGTTCCCGGGACTAGGGATGGGACCCAGTACTCC.

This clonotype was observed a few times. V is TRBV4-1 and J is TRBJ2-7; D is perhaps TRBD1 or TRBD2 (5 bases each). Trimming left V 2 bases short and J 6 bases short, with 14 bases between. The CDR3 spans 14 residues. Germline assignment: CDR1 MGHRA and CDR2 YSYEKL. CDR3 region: CASSQSWGFGEQYF. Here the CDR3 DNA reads TGCGCCAGCAGCCAATCGTGGGGGTTCGGCGAGCAGTACTTC.

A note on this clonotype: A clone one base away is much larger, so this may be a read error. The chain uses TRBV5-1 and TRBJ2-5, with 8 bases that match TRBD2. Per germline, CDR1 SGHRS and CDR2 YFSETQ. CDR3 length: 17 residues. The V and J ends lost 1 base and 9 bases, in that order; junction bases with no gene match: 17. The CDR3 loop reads CASSLPIAGMLEEPQYF. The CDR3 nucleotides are TGCGCCAGCAGCTTGCCCATAGCGGGAATGTTGGAGGAGCCCCAGTACTTC.

CDR3 residues: CASSLTGGGGTDTQYF. As DNA, the CDR3 is TGTGCCAGCAGCCTCACAGGGGGCGGGGGCACAGATACGCAGTATTTT. V gene TRBV9 combines with J gene TRBJ2-3; 9 bases fit TRBD1. CDR1 is SGDLS and CDR2 is YYNGEE in the germline V gene. V was pared by 4 bases and J by 1 base, with 7 bases of the junction left unmatched. This CDR3 region has 16 residues.

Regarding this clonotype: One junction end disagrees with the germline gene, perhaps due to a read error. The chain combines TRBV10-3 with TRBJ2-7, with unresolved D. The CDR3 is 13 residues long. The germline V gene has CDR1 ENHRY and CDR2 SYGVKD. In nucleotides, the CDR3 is TGTGCCATCAGTGAGGCCGGGTCCTACGAGCAGTCCTTC. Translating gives CAISEAGSYEQSF.

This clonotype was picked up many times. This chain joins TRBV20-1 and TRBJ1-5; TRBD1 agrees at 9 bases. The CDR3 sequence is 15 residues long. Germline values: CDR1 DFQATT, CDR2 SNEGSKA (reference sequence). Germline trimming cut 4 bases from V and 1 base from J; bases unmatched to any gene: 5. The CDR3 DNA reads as TGCAGTGCTAAGGACAGGGGTGGCAGCAATCAGCCCCAGCATTTT. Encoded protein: CSAKDRGGSNQPQHF.

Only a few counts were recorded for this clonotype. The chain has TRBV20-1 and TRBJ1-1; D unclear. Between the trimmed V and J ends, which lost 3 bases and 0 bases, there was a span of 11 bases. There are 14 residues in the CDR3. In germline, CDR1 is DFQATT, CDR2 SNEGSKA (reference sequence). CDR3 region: CSARIRNMNTEAFF. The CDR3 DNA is TGCAGTGCTAGGATTCGGAACATGAACACTGAAGCTTTCTTT.

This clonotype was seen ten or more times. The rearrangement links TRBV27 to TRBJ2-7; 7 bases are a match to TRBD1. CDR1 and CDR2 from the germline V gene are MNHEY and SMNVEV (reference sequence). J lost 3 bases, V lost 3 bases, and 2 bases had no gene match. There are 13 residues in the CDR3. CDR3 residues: CASSLGQFYEQYF. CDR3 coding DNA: TGTGCCAGCAGTTTGGGACAGTTCTACGAGCAGTACTTC.

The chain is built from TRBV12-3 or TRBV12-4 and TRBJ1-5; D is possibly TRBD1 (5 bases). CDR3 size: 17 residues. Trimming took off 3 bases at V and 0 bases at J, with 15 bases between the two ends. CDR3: CASSLGEQDYSNQPQHF. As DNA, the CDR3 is TGTGCCAGCAGTTTGGGGGAACAGGATTATAGCAATCAGCCCCAGCATTTT.

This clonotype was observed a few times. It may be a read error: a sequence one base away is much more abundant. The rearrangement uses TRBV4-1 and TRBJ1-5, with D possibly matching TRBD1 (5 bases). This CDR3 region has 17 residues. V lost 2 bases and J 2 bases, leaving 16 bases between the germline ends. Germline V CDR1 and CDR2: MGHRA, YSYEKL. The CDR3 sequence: CASSQKFGHGGNQPQHF. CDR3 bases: TGCGCCAGCAGCCAAAAATTCGGACACGGTGGCAATCAGCCCCAGCATTTT.

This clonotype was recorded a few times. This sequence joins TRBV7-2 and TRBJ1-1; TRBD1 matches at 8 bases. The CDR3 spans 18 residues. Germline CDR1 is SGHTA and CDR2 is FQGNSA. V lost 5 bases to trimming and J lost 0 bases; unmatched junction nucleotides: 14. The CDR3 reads CTSSPLWQGAYLNTEAFF. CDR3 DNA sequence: TGTACCAGCAGCCCGCTCTGGCAGGGGGCCTATTTGAACACTGAAGCTTTCTTT.

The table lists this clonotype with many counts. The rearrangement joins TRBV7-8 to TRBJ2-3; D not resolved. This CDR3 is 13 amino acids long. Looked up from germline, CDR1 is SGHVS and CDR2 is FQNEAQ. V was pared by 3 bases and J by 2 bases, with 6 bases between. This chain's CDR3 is CASSLGVTDTQYF. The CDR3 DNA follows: TGTGCCAGCAGCTTGGGTGTCACAGATACGCAGTATTTT.

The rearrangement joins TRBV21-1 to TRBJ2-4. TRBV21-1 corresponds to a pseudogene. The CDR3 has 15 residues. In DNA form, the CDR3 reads TGTGCCAGCAACAAACTGGGGGCTACCAAAAACATTCAGTACTTC. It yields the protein CASNKLGATKNIQYF.